The TCR beta chain described here comes from a study of blood T cells in healthy people across ages. Regarding the study as a whole: Naive CD4+ cell counts and diversity both ran higher in long-lived than in aged donors.

It was with a sample-barcoded 5' primer and a J-beta primer mix that a second PCR of about 7 to 12 cycles was run. One entry per CDR3 protein, called by TCRdb with MiXCR from the 5' RACE reads. The sample has more than 550,000 distinct CDR3 sequences; 20% to 25% are singletons. The study isolated at least 6.5 million PBMCs from each sample. Per germline, CDR1 SGHRS and CDR2 YFSETQ. The CDR3 runs 15 residues. V lost 4 bases to trimming and J lost 1 base; unmatched junction nucleotides: 5. This clonotype occurred many times. The antigen remains unidentified. The receptor comes from a man aged 70 or older in good health. Sequenced material: blood. The chain links TRBV5-1 to TRBJ2-3; 8 positions agree with TRBD1. CDR3 residues: CASSIDRGRTDTQYF. CDR3 DNA: TGCGCCAGCAGCATTGACAGGGGACGCACAGATACGCAGTATTTT.